This paragraph reports one T cell receptor (beta chain). These data originate in a study of shared clonotypes between healthy human individuals. V lost 2 bases, J lost 1 base, and 15 bases lay in between. Germline-derived CDR1 and CDR2 are SEHNR and FQNEAQ (reference sequence). The CDR3 is 17 amino acids. Here immunoSEQ multiplex PCR was the method, and the copy in TCRdb shows in-frame clones only, minus some. This sample carries about 330,000 clones, around 87% of them seen once, and the ten largest clones take around 16%. The TCR sequence derives from a man aged 18 to 29 in good health. The V and J genes are TRBV7-9 and TRBJ1-3, with a weak D call TRBD1 (6 bases). The sequenced material came from memory CD8+ T cells sorted from blood. This sample's subset: CD45RO+ cells pooled with CCR7-negative TemRA cells. The CDR3 reads CASSLLASGVSGNTIYF. CDR3 nucleotide sequence: TGTGCCAGCAGCTTACTAGCTTCAGGGGTTTCTGGAAACACCATATATTTT.